The sequence of this T cell receptor (beta chain) was determined in a study of graft-versus-host responses after intestinal transplantation. Study-wide findings and caveats: Patients who carried graft-donor T cell macrochimerism also had high graft-versus-host to host-versus-graft clonal ratios in their allografts.

The table came from immunoSEQ multiplex PCR; TCRdb's copy has only in-frame clones and leaves some out. Here the sample spans roughly 120,000 clones, 90% being singletons. A remark on this clone: The antigen is undetermined.

Material: unstimulated CD4+ T cells sorted from spleen or lymph node cells, obtained before intestinal transplant. The receptor's source is a human donor who received an intestinal transplant.

The CDR3 bases are TGCGCCAGCAGTGACGGGCGGGGGGGCTGGGATACGCAGTATTTT. Translating it yields CASSDGRGGWDTQYF. The V call is TRBV10-1, the J call TRBJ2-3, with 9 bases lining up with TRBD2. There are 15 residues in the CDR3. Germline V gene sequence: CDR1 WNHNN, CDR2 SYGVQD (reference sequence). V dropped 3 bases and J dropped 6; count of bases not matched to a gene: 7.